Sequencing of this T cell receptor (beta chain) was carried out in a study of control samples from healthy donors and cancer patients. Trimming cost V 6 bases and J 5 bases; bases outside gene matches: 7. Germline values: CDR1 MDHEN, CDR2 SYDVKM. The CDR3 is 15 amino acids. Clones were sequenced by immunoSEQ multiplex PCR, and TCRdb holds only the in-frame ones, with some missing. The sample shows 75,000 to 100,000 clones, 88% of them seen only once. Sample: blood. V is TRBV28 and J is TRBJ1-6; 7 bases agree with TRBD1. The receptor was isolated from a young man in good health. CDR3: CASSKQGWDNSPLHF. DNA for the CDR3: TGTGCCAGCAGCAAACAGGGGTGGGATAATTCACCCCTCCACTTT.